This T cell receptor (beta chain) was identified during a study of CD4 T cells in relation to SARS-CoV-2 and coronaviruses (dated by TCRdb to about 2021). With regard to the full study: In the ViraFEST assay, PBMCs were grown with antigen for roughly ten days, and TCR beta CDR3s were then sequenced to identify antigen-specific clonal expansions. An HIV-1 Nef peptide pool or a culture without peptide was used as the negative reference condition. Shared crossreactive spike epitopes were mapped to their HLA restriction using patient-derived lymphoblastoid cell lines. At the level of individual TCR clonotypes, the study measured memory CD4+ T cell crossreactivity between SARS-CoV-2 spike protein and common cold coronavirus spike proteins. The Adaptive Biotechnologies TCR-sequencing kit was used to sequence samples from a few pre-COVID donors and the naive versus memory experiments, while other data came from Illumina-based sequencing. Expansion assays from other donors in the study were sequenced with a different, Illumina-based TCR-beta assay. General findings and caveats noted by the study authors: In about 60% of donors, memory CD4+ clonotypes turned up that crossrecognized SARS-CoV-2 and at least one common cold coronavirus spike. The study was limited by small numbers of patients and tested TCRs. Significantly weaker SARS-CoV-2-driven expansion was shown by crossreactive clones than by monoreactive clones, consistent with antigenic imprinting. Crossreactivity analysis centred on spike protein, so crossreactivity against other viral proteins was not assessed. No donor contributed both pre-pandemic and post-infection samples, which limited tracing the source of pre-existing responses.

CD4+ T cells from unexposed donors were collected before the COVID-19 pandemic (2011-2018). The EasySep CD4+ T cell isolation kit was used to isolate CD4+ T cells once the cultures had run for about 11 days. As far as cell numbers permitted, CD4+ T cells from unexposed donors were tested for reactivity against SARS-CoV-2 S and N as well as four spike pools from common cold coronaviruses. Each well received 1.5 million to 2.5 million PBMCs, cultured in IMDM supplemented with 5% human AB serum and around 10 IU/ml IL-2. Half of the culture medium was replaced with fresh IL-2-containing medium on days 3 and 7. Each peptide culture condition was generally run in triplicate replicate wells. The leukapheresis product used for the unexposed donors was purchased from a commercial source. PBMCs were isolated from leukapheresis product or whole blood by Ficoll-Paque PLUS gradient centrifugation. PBMCs were either cryopreserved at -140°C or used fresh in the expansion assay. The QIAamp Micro DNA Kit was used to extract genomic DNA from the CD4+ T cells.

The CDR3 runs 16 residues from the cysteine to the phenylalanine. Of all the DNA, just the CDR3 is kept, 48 bases in frame from base 1. Taken from the germline V gene, the CDR1 and CDR2 loops are KGHSH and LQKENI. V loses 0 bases, J loses 0 bases, and the germline ends lie 12 bases apart. This clone was observed once. Its antigen remains unidentified. Per-nucleotide qualities are absent, and no much larger clonotype sits a single base away. Library prep was done by the immunoSEQ multiplex PCR assay. Per the original workflow: During preprocessing, nonproductive sequences were removed, as were CDR3s that did not start with C, did not end with F or W, or were shorter than 7 amino acids. The MANAFEST web app identified antigen-specific clonotypes based on expansion compared with the reference and other culture wells. A clone was considered positive if significant expansion relative to the reference culture was observed in 2 of 3 replicate wells at an FDR below 0.05. To be called positive, a clone also had to show significant expansion compared with every other tandem well and an odds ratio greater than 5. After three terminal residues were trimmed from each end, CDR3 homology was quantified as pairwise Levenshtein distance using the stringdist R package. Imported from immuneACCESS, the table was reduced by TCRdb to in-frame sequences with V and J called. These copies leave out some clones; in studies compared against another copy, an unresolved V gene accounts for under half, and the cause of the remainder is not known. The DNA gave D and trimming, while V, J and clone size come from that table. A total of tens of thousands of clones appear in this sample, about 82% of them only once. The top ten constitute less than 25% of the sample.

The chain is assembled from TRBV18 and TRBJ2-7; no D segment can be confidently identified. The receptor comes from a human donor in good health. Material: CD4+ T cells from PBMCs, cultured in vitro. Here is the DNA: TGTGCCAGCTCACCACCCGTGGCAGCCTCCTCCTACGAGCAGTACTTC. It translates as CASSPPVAASSYEQYF.